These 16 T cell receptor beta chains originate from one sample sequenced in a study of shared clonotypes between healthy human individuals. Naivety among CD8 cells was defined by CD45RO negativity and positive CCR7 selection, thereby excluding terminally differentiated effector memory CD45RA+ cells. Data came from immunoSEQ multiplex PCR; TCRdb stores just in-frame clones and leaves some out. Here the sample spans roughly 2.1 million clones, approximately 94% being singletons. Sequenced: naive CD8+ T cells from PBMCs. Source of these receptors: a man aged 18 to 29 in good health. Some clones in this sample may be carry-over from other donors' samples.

CDR3 in DNA: TGTGCCAGCAGCCCTGGCAGGGGCTACGAGCAGTACTTC. Protein: CASSPGRGYEQYF. The chain uses TRBV7-2 and TRBJ2-7; D is perhaps TRBD1 (6 bases). This CDR3 is 13 amino acids long. The germline V gene encodes CDR1 SGHTA and CDR2 FQGNSA. The ends were cut back, 5 bases at V and 3 bases at J, with 11 bases in the middle. Filled out from reference TRBV7-2 and TRBJ2-7, the complete variable domain reads GAGVSQSPSNKVTEKGKDVELRCDPISGHTALYWYRQSLGQGLEFLIYFQGNSAPDKSGLPSDRFSAERTGGSVSTLTIQRTQQEDSAVYLCASSPGRGYEQYFGPGTRLTVT.

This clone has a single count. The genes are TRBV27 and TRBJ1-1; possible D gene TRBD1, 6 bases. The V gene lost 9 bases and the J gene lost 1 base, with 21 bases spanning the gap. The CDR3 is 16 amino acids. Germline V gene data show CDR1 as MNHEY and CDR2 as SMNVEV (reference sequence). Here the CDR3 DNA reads TGTGCCAGTCGGGACACCCGATACACTGAGAACACTGAAGCTTTCTTT. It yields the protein CASRDTRYTENTEAFF.

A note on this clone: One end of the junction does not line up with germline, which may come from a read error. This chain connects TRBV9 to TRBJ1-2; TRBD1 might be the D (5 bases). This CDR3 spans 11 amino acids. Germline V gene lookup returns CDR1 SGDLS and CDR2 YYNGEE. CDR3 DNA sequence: TGTGCCAGCAGCGTACCGGGACGGGCCTCCTTC. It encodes CASSVPGRASF.

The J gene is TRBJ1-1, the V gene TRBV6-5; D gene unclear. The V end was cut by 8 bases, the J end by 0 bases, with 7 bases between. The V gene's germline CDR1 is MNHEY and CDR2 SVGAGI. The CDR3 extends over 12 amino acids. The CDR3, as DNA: TGTGCCAGCGGCCCGCTGAACACTGAAGCTTTCTTT. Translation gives CASGPLNTEAFF.

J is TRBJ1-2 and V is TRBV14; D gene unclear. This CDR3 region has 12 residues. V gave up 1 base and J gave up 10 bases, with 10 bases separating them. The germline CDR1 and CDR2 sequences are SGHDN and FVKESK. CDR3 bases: TGTGCCAGCAGCCAAGGATGGAGGGACTACACCTTC. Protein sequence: CASSQGWRDYTF. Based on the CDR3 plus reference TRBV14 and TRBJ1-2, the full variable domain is EAGVTQFPSHSVIEKGQTVTLRCDPISGHDNLYWYRRVMGKEIKFLLHFVKESKQDESGMPNNRFLAERTGGTYSTLKVQPAELEDSGVYFCASSQGWRDYTFGSGTRLTVV.

The chain's CDR3 is CASSPSWREEGELFF. The CDR3, as DNA: TGTGCCAGCAGTCCCTCATGGCGGGAGGAGGGGGAGCTGTTTTTT. The chain combines TRBV6-6 with TRBJ2-2, with 8 bases lining up with TRBD2. CDR1 is MNHNY and CDR2 is SVGAGI in the germline V gene (reference sequence). With V trimmed by 5 bases and J by 8 bases, 10 bases remained unmatched. The CDR3 length is 15 residues.

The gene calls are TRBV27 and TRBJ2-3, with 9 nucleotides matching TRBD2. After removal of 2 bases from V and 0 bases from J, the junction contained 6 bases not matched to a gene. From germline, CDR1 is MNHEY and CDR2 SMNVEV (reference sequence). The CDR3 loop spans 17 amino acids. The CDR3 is CASSLNGAGGSTDTQYF. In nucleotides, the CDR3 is TGTGCCAGCAGTTTAAACGGGGCGGGAGGGAGCACAGATACGCAGTATTTT.

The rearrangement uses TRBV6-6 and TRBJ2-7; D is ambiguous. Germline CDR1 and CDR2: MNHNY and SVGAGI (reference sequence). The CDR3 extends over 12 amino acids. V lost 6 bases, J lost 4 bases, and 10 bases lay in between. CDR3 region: CASSDAAYEQYF. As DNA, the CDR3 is TGTGCCAGCAGCGATGCAGCGTACGAGCAGTACTTC.

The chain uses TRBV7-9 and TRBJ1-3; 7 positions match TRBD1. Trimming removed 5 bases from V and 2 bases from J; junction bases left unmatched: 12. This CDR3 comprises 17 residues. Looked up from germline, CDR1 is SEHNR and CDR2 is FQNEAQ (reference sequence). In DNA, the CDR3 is TGTGCCAGCAGCCAAGAAGAACCCAGGGGGGCTGGAAACACCATATATTTT. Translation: CASSQEEPRGAGNTIYF.

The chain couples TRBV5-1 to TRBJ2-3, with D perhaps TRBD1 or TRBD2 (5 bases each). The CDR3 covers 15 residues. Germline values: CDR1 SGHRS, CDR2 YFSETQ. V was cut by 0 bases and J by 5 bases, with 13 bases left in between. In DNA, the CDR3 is TGCGCCAGCAGCTTGGCCGTAGGGGAGCAAGATACGCAGTATTTT. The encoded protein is CASSLAVGEQDTQYF.

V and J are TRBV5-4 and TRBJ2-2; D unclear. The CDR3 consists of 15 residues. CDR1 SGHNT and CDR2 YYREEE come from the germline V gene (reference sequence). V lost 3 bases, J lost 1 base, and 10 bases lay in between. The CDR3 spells CASSSPNRNTGELFF. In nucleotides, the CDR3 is TGTGCCAGCAGCTCTCCTAATAGGAACACCGGGGAGCTGTTTTTT.

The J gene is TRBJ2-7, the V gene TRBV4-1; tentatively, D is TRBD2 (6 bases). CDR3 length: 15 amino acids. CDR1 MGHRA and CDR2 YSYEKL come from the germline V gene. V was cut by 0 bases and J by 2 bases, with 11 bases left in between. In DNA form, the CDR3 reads TGCGCCAGCAGCCAAGAGCGGGGACTGACCTACGAGCAGTACTTC. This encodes CASSQERGLTYEQYF.

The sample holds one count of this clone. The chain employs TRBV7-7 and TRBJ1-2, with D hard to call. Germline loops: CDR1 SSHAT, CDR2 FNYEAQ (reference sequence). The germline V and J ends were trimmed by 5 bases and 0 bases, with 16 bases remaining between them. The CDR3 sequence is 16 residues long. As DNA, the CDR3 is TGTGCCAGCAGCCCCTGGGAGAGAATAGCTAACTATGGCTACACCTTC. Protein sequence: CASSPWERIANYGYTF.

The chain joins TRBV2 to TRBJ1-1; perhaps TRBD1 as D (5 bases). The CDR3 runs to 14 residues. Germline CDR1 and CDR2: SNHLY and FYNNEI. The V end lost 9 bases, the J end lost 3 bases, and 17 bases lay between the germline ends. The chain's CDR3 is CASFFRAVDTEAFF. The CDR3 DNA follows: TGTGCCAGTTTTTTCAGGGCGGTGGACACTGAAGCTTTCTTT.

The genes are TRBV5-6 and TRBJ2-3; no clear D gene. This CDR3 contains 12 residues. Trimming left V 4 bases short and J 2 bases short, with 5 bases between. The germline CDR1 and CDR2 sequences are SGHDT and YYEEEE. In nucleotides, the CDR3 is TGTGCCAGCAGCCGACTCACAGATACGCAGTATTTT. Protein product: CASSRLTDTQYF.

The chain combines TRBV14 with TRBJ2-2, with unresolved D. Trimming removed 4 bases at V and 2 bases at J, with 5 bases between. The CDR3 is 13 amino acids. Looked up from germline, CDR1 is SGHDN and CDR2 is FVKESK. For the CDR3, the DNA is TGTGCCAGCAGCCGTAGCAACACCGGGGAGCTGTTTTTT. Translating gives CASSRSNTGELFF.